Listed below are T cell receptor beta chains from one sample, sequenced in a study of blood T cell repertoires in COVID-19. TCRdb keeps only in-frame clones here, not all; method: immunoSEQ multiplex PCR. The sample holds about 92,000 clones; 75% to 90% are singletons and the top ten take around 39%. Input material: peripheral blood. The receptors stem from a man older than 75 with acute or convalescent COVID-19. Both conserved end residues are part of each CDR3. D genes are given only for firm matches. Expanded clones are given a class, and other clones once, few, many or no size at all.

V gene	D gene	clone size	J gene	CDR3 DNA	CDR3 protein
TRBV18	NA	NA	TRBJ2-3	TGTGCCAGCTCACCACCCGGGGGACGCACAGATACGCAGTATTTT	CASSPPGGRTDTQYF
TRBV14	TRBD2	NA	TRBJ2-1	TGTGCCAGCAGCCAAGTGGGCGGGAGTAATGAGCAGTTCTTC	CASSQVGGSNEQFF
TRBV7-2	TRBD2	NA	TRBJ2-5	TGTGCCAGCACAATGGACGGGAGGGCCGTAGAGACCCAGTACTTC	CASTMDGRAVETQYF
TRBV28	TRBD1	NA	TRBJ1-4	TGTGCCAGCAGTTCCCAAACAGGGGGAGGTAATGAAAAACTGTTTTTT	CASSSQTGGGNEKLFF
TRBV27	TRBD2	once	TRBJ2-1	TGTGCCAGCAGTAAACTAGCGGGAGGTAACAATGAGCAGTTCTTC	CASSKLAGGNNEQFF
TRBV7-3	TRBD2	NA	TRBJ2-7	TGTGCCAGCAGCTTAACTAGCGGGAGCTCCTACGAGCAGTACTTC	CASSLTSGSSYEQYF
TRBV3-1/TRBV3-2	NA	NA	TRBJ2-2	TGTGCCAGCAGCCAAGCGGGAGAGGTCGGGGAGCTGTTTTTT	CASSQAGEVGELFF
TRBV30	TRBD2	NA	TRBJ2-7	TGTGCCTGGGGGACTAGCGGGAGGATTCAGCCCGAGCAGTACTTC	CAWGTSGRIQPEQYF
TRBV7-9	NA	NA	TRBJ1-6	TGTGCGTTGAGGAGGGGTGACGCCTATAATTCACCCCTCCACTTT	CALRRGDAYNSPLHF
TRBV10-3	TRBD1	NA	TRBJ1-5	TGTGCCACTTCGACTTCTACAGGGGGCTACAATCAGCCCCAGCATTTT	CATSTSTGGYNQPQHF
TRBV19	NA	NA	TRBJ1-1	TGTGCCAGTAGTATAGATCCCGTCACTGAAGCTTTCTTT	CASSIDPVTEAFF
TRBV5-1	NA	NA	TRBJ1-3	TGCGCCAGCAGCTTGGTGGCCGCCAACTCTGGAAACACCATATATTTT	CASSLVAANSGNTIYF
TRBV3-1/TRBV3-2	TRBD2	NA	TRBJ2-3	TGTGCCAGCAGCCCGAAACTAGCGGGAGGGCCGTCGACAGATACGCAGTATTTT	CASSPKLAGGPSTDTQYF
TRBV5-1	TRBD2	NA	TRBJ2-1	TGCGCCAGCCGCCGGGGGGAGAAAGGGAATGAGCAGTTCTTC	CASRRGEKGNEQFF
TRBV30	NA	NA	TRBJ2-1	TGTGCCTGGAGTGTACTCCGGAATGAGCAGTTCTTC	CAWSVLRNEQFF
TRBV29-1	TRBD2	once	TRBJ2-5	TGCAGCGCGACTAGCGGGAGTGGGGAGACCCAGTACTTC	CSATSGSGETQYF
TRBV5-1	TRBD1	NA	TRBJ1-1	TGCGCCAGCAGGACAGGGGGCCGGAACACTGAAGCTTTCTTT	CASRTGGRNTEAFF
TRBV29-1	TRBD1	NA	TRBJ1-2	TGCAGCGTGGACAGAGACAGGGATAACTATGGCTACACCTTC	CSVDRDRDNYGYTF
TRBV10-2	NA	NA	TRBJ2-5	TGCGCCAGCAGTGAGAAAAGGACAGCCCTCGGAGAGACCCAGTACTTC	CASSEKRTALGETQYF
TRBV11-2	NA	NA	TRBJ1-3	TGTGCCAGCAGCTTTTCTGGGGGTTTCGACAGGGGAAACACCATATATTTT	CASSFSGGFDRGNTIYF
TRBV2	TRBD2	NA	TRBJ2-3	TGTGCCAGCAGTGGGCGGGAGGGGTCCACAGATACGCAGTATTTT	CASSGREGSTDTQYF
TRBV12-3/TRBV12-4	NA	NA	TRBJ1-5	TGTGCCAGCAGGAAAGACAGTGAGCCCCAGCATTTT	CASRKDSEPQHF
TRBV4-3	TRBD1	NA	TRBJ2-1	TGCGCCAGCAGCCAAGATCGCGGACAGGGCTACAATGAGCAGTTCTTC	CASSQDRGQGYNEQFF
TRBV19	TRBD2	NA	TRBJ2-7	TGTGCCAGTAGTGCTAGCGGAAGCTACGAGCAGTACTTC	CASSASGSYEQYF
TRBV7-6	NA	NA	TRBJ2-7	TGTGCCAGCAGCTTAGAGCCTAGCGGACCCCAGGGGGAGCAGTACTTC	CASSLEPSGPQGEQYF
TRBV6-6	NA	NA	TRBJ2-1	TGTGCCAGCAGTCTGGTGGGTCGACTAGTCTCTCACAATGAGCAGTTCTTC	CASSLVGRLVSHNEQFF
TRBV6-1	NA	once	TRBJ2-7	TGTGCCAGCAGTGGTCCGGGCCAGGGTGCCTACGAGCAGTACTTC	CASSGPGQGAYEQYF
TRBV3-1/TRBV3-2	TRBD1	NA	TRBJ1-5	TGTGCCAGCAGCCAAGGCCGACAGGGAAATCAGCCCCAGCATTTT	CASSQGRQGNQPQHF
TRBV24-1	NA	NA	TRBJ2-7	TGTGCCACCAGTGATTTGCACGCAGGGACCTACGAGCAGTACTTC	CATSDLHAGTYEQYF
TRBV6-5	NA	NA	TRBJ1-2	TGTGCCACCGCCCTCCGGAGCAACTATGGCTACACCTTC	CATALRSNYGYTF
TRBV5-1	TRBD1	few	TRBJ2-2	TGCGCCAGCAGCGAGACAGGGGGCTCCGGGGAGCTGTTTTTT	CASSETGGSGELFF
TRBV27	NA	NA	TRBJ1-6	TGTGCCAGCAGCCCCACACCTCTTCGGGCCCTCCACTTT	CASSPTPLRALHF
TRBV5-1	NA	NA	TRBJ2-2	TGCGCCAGCAAAAAGGTGGAGGGGAACACCGGGGAGCTGTTTTTT	CASKKVEGNTGELFF
TRBV6-6	NA	NA	TRBJ1-3	TGTGCCAGCAGTCGATCCGTCTCTGGAAACACCATATATTTT	CASSRSVSGNTIYF
TRBV6-2/TRBV6-3	TRBD1	NA	TRBJ1-1	TGTGCCAGCAGTGACAACAGGGGGGGAGCTTTCTTT	CASSDNRGGAFF
TRBV19	TRBD1	NA	TRBJ2-2	TGTGCCAGCACCTTGGACAGGTCCGATATGCTGTTTTTT	CASTLDRSDMLFF
TRBV7-2	NA	NA	TRBJ1-5	TGTGCCAGCAGCTTAAGGGGTATCGAGCAGCCCCAGCATTTT	CASSLRGIEQPQHF
TRBV6-6	TRBD2	NA	TRBJ2-1	TGTGCCAGCAGTTACGAACTAGCGATAGGGAGTGAGCAGTTCTTC	CASSYELAIGSEQFF
TRBV7-8	NA	NA	TRBJ2-5	TGTGCCAGCAGCTTACCCCCACTCCAGGGTGGACAAGAGACCCAGTACTTC	CASSLPPLQGGQETQYF
TRBV28	NA	NA	TRBJ2-5	TGTGCCAGCAGTAAGACCGTATCGGGAGAGACCCAGTACTTC	CASSKTVSGETQYF
TRBV6-5	NA	once	TRBJ1-3	TGTGCCAGCAGTAGGGCAGGAGGCTCTGGAAACACCATATATTTT	CASSRAGGSGNTIYF